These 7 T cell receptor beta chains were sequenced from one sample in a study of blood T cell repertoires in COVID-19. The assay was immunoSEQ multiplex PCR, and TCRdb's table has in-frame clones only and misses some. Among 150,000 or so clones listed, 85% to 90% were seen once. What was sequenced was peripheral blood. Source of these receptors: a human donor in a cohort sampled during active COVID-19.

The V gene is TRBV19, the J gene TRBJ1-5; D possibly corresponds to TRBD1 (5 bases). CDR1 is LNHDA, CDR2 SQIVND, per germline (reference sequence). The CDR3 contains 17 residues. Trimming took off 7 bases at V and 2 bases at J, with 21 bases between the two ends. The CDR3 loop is CASNGAQGFGGNQPQHF. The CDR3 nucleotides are TGTGCCAGTAATGGAGCCCAGGGATTTGGTGGCAATCAGCCCCAGCATTTT. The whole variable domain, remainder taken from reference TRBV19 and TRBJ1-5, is DGGITQSPKYLFRKEGQNVTLSCEQNLNHDAMYWYRQDPGQGLRLIYYSQIVNDFQKGDIAEGYSVSREKKESFPLTVTSAQKNPTAFYLCASNGAQGFGGNQPQHFGDGTRLSIL.

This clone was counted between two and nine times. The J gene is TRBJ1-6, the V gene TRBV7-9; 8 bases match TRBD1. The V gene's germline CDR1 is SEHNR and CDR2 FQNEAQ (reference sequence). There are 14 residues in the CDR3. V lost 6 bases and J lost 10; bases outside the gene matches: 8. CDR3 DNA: TGTGCCAGCAGTGAGACAGGGGAAGTCTCACCCCTCCACTTT. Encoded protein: CASSETGEVSPLHF.

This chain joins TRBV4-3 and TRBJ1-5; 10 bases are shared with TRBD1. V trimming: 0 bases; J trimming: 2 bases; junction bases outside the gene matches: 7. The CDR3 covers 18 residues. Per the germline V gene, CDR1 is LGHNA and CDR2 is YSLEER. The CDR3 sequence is CASSQDLRTGGRNQPQHF. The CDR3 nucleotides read TGCGCCAGCAGCCAAGATCTACGGACAGGGGGGCGCAATCAGCCCCAGCATTTT.

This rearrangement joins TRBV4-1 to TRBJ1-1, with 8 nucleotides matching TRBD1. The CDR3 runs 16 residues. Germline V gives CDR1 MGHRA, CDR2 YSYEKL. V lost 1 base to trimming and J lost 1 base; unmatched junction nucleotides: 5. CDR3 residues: CASSQVAGQGNTEAFF. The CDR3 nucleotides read TGCGCCAGCAGCCAAGTGGCAGGACAGGGGAACACTGAAGCTTTCTTT.

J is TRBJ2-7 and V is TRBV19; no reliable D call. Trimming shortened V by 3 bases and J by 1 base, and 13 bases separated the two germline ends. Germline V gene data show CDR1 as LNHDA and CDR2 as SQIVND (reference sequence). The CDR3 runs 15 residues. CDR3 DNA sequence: TGTGCCAGTAGTATGCCACCCCTCCGGTCCTACGAGCAGTACTTC. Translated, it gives CASSMPPLRSYEQYF.

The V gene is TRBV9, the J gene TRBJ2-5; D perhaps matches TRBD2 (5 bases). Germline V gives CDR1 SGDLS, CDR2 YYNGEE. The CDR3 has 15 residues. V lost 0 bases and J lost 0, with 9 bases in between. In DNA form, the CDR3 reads TGTGCCAGCAGCGTAGGTCAAGCGGACCAAGAGACCCAGTACTTC. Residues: CASSVGQADQETQYF.

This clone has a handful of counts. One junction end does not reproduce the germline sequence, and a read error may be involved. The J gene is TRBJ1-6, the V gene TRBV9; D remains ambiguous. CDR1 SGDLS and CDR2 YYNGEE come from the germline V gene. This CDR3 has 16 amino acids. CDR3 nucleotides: TGTGCCAGCAGCGTAGACTCTGGGAGCGTGGATTCCCCCCTCCACTTT. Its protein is CASSVDSGSVDSPLHF.